Below, 16 T cell receptor beta chains from the same sample are listed, as sequenced in a study of T cell repertoires in cytomegalovirus infection. Their recognized antigens are unknown. TCRdb recomputed calls from the reads with MiXCR, one row per CDR3 protein. The sample includes fewer than 350,000 distinct CDR3 sequences, about 27% seen only once; the top ten take 15% to 25%. Source: cultured PBMCs, taken from culture after CMV antigen stimulation. These receptors were collected from a human donor in good health (CMV status not recorded). Some clones in this sample may be carry-over from other donors' samples.

The chain employs TRBV19 and TRBJ2-2; tentative D call: TRBD1 (5 bases). V lost 6 bases and J 4 bases, leaving 15 bases between the germline ends. CDR3 size: 15 residues. Germline V gene sequence: CDR1 LNHDA, CDR2 SQIVND (reference sequence). CDR3 coding DNA: TGTGCCAGTAGGGACGTTAAGACAGCCACCGGGGAGCTGTTTTTT. Translating it yields CASRDVKTATGELFF.

The rearrangement links TRBV12-3 or TRBV12-4 to TRBJ1-2, with TRBD1 matching over 7 bases. Trimming took 5 bases from V and 4 from J; bases not matched to a gene: 10. The CDR3 runs 15 residues. The CDR3 DNA follows: TGTGCCAGCAGTCCCCAGGGGGGGATAGGCTATGGCTACACCTTC. Translated, it gives CASSPQGGIGYGYTF.

The chain combines TRBV28 with TRBJ1-1; D unresolved. The CDR3 runs to 12 residues. V lost 6 bases and J lost 3, with 8 bases in between. Germline V gene data show CDR1 as MDHEN and CDR2 as SYDVKM. The CDR3 here is CASRGSDTEAFF. CDR3 nucleotide sequence: TGTGCCAGCAGAGGGTCAGACACTGAAGCTTTCTTT.

This clonotype turned up a few times. This chain uses TRBV19 with TRBJ2-1; either TRBD1 or TRBD2 may fit D (6 bases each). The CDR3 is made up of 18 amino acids. Germline V gene lookup returns CDR1 LNHDA and CDR2 SQIVND (reference sequence). The V gene lost 9 bases and the J gene lost 1 base, with 25 bases spanning the gap. The CDR3 DNA follows: TGTGCCAGCATGACCAGGGTAGGGGGACTGCTATCCTACAATGAGCAGTTCTTC. Translating gives CASMTRVGGLLSYNEQFF.

The V gene is TRBV27, the J gene TRBJ1-2, with 8 bases that match TRBD1. CDR3 length equals 17 residues. The V gene end was trimmed by 3 bases and the J gene end by 5 bases; junction bases not matched to a gene: 14. Germline CDR1 reads MNHEY; CDR2 reads SMNVEV (reference sequence). In DNA, the CDR3 is TGTGCCAGCAGTTTTGCCGGGCGGGCAGGGGGCACGTATGGCTACACCTTC. Its translation: CASSFAGRAGGTYGYTF.

The chain links TRBV11-2 to TRBJ1-1; TRBD1 is a possible D gene (6 bases). From germline, CDR1 is SGHAT and CDR2 FQNNGV. Trimming left V 0 bases short and J 5 bases short, with 7 bases between. The CDR3 runs 13 residues. CDR3 nucleotides: TGTGCCAGCAGCTTAGAAACAGGGACTGAAGCTTTCTTT. It yields the protein CASSLETGTEAFF.

The chain carries TRBV7-2 and TRBJ1-4, with TRBD1 identical over 9 bases. From germline, CDR1 is SGHTA and CDR2 FQGNSA. This CDR3 has 15 residues. After removal of 2 bases from V and 8 bases from J, the junction contained 6 bases not matched to a gene. CDR3 sequence reads: CASSLMGTGREKLFF. The CDR3 DNA reads TGTGCCAGCAGCTTAATGGGGACAGGGAGAGAAAAACTGTTTTTT.

The sample holds a few counts of this clonotype. The chain carries TRBV7-2 and TRBJ2-2, with 11 bases aligning to TRBD2. The V gene end was trimmed by 3 bases and the J gene end by 7 bases; junction bases not matched to a gene: 4. The CDR3 runs to 15 residues. CDR1 and CDR2 from the germline V gene are SGHTA and FQGNSA. DNA for the CDR3: TGTGCCAGCAGCTTCACTAGCGGGAGTATCGGGGAGCTGTTTTTT. This gives the protein CASSFTSGSIGELFF.

This clonotype was detected a few times. The chain is built from TRBV25-1 and TRBJ1-6; D is unresolved. This CDR3 is 14 amino acids long. CDR1 is MGHDK, CDR2 SYGVNS, per germline. Trimming took off 7 bases at V and 8 bases at J, with 15 bases between the two ends. CDR3 DNA: TGTGCCAGCAAGCCCCCAAACGGCTATTCACCCCTCCACTTT. Translating it yields CASKPPNGYSPLHF.

This clonotype was recorded a few times. This chain uses TRBV7-2 with TRBJ2-1, with 14 bases matching TRBD2. Germline V CDR1 and CDR2: SGHTA, FQGNSA. This CDR3 region has 19 residues. Trimming at V came to 5 bases and at J to 1 base, leaving 10 bases not matched to a gene. The CDR3: CASSQPGLAGEGSYNEQFF. DNA for the CDR3: TGTGCCAGCAGCCAACCGGGACTAGCGGGAGAGGGTTCCTACAATGAGCAGTTCTTC.

This clonotype appeared a few times. The V and J genes are TRBV12-3 or TRBV12-4 and TRBJ2-3; weak D call: TRBD2 (5 bases). The CDR3 extends over 14 amino acids. The V end was cut by 7 bases, the J end by 2 bases, with 13 bases between. In DNA, the CDR3 is TGTGCCAGCAACCGCTTTAGCGACACAGATACGCAGTATTTT. Amino acids: CASNRFSDTDTQYF.

This clonotype was counted a few times. V and J are TRBV10-3 and TRBJ1-2; D remains unclear. The CDR3 is made up of 12 amino acids. Germline V lookup: CDR1 ENHRY, CDR2 SYGVKD. V lost 5 bases, J lost 8 bases, and 12 bases lay in between. The CDR3 here is CAISKEPGGYTF. CDR3 DNA sequence: TGTGCCATCAGTAAGGAACCGGGAGGCTACACCTTC.

This clonotype was seen many times. J is TRBJ2-1 and V is TRBV20-1; 10 bases align to TRBD2. Losses at the gene ends were 2 bases for V and 2 bases for J; bases not matched to a gene: 6. The CDR3 length is 16 residues. Per the germline V gene, CDR1 is DFQATT and CDR2 is SNEGSKA (reference sequence). Here the CDR3 DNA reads TGCAGTGCTAGAATAACTAGCGGGAATGCCTACAATGAGCAGTTCTTC. Translation gives CSARITSGNAYNEQFF.

This clonotype has a handful of counts. CDR3 amino acids: CSVEGVSTEAFF. CDR3 in DNA: TGCAGCGTTGAAGGGGTAAGCACTGAAGCTTTCTTT. V gene TRBV29-1 combines with J gene TRBJ1-1, with D unclear. This CDR3 is built from 12 residues. CDR1 and CDR2 from the germline V gene are SQVTM and ANQGSEA. Trimming stripped 1 base from V and 4 bases from J, with 7 bases between. Full variable domain (rest looked up from reference TRBV29-1 and TRBJ1-1): SAVISQKPSRDICQRGTSLTIQCQVDSQVTMMFWYRQQPGQSLTLIATANQGSEATYESGFVIDKFPISRPNLTFSTLTVSNMSPEDSSIYLCSVEGVSTEAFFGQGTRLTVV.

The chain couples TRBV6-4 to TRBJ2-3; 7 nucleotides match TRBD1. The V and J ends lost 4 bases and 2 bases, in that order; junction bases with no gene match: 3. The CDR3 spans 14 residues. Germline lookup yields CDR1 MRHNA and CDR2 SNTAGT. The CDR3 coding sequence is TGTGCCAGCAGTGTTACAGGGGCCACAGATACGCAGTATTTT. Amino acids: CASSVTGATDTQYF.

This clonotype has a handful of counts. This chain joins TRBV11-2 and TRBJ1-4, with D possibly matching TRBD1 (5 bases). Trimming stripped 1 base from V and 0 bases from J, with 15 bases between. Germline values: CDR1 SGHAT, CDR2 FQNNGV. CDR3 size: 18 residues. CDR3 nucleotides: TGTGCCAGCAGCTTAGTATCCACGGGGACGGCAACTAATGAAAAACTGTTTTTT. It specifies CASSLVSTGTATNEKLFF.